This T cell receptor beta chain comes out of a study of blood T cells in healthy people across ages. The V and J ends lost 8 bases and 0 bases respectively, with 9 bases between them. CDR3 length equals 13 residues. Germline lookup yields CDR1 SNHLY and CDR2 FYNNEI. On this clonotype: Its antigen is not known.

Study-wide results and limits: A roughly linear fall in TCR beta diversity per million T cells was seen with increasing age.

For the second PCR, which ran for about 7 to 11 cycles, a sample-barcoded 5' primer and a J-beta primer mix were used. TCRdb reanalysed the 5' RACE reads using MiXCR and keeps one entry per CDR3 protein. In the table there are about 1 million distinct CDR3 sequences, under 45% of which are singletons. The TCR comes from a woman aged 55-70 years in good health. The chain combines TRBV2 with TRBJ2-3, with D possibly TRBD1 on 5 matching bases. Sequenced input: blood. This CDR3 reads CASVGASTDTQYF. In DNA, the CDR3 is TGTGCCAGCGTTGGGGCTAGCACAGATACGCAGTATTTT.